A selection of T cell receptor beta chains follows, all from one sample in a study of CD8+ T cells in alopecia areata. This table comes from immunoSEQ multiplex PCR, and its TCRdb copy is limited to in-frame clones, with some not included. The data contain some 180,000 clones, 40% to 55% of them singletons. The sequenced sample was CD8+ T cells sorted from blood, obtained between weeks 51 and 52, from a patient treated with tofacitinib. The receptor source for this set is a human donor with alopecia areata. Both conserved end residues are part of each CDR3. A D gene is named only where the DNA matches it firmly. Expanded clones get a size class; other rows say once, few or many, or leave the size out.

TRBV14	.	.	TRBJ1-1	CASSRSGNTEAFF	TGTGCCAGCAGCCGTAGCGGGAACACTGAAGCTTTCTTT
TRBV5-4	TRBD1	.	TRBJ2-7	CASSLQTGRSEQYF	TGTGCCAGCAGCTTGCAGACAGGGCGGAGCGAGCAGTACTTC
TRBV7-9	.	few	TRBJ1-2	CASSLQLHRNYGYTF	TGTGCCAGCAGCCTCCAATTACACCGAAACTATGGCTACACCTTC
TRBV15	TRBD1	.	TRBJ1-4	CATSRTGTEKLFF	TGTGCCACCAGCAGGACAGGGACCGAAAAACTGTTTTTT
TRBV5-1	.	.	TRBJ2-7	CASSPGASYEQYF	TGCGCCAGCAGCCCCGGTGCCTCCTACGAGCAGTACTTC
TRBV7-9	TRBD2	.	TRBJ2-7	CASSGPSGVTYEQYF	TGTGCCAGCAGCGGGCCTAGCGGGGTGACCTACGAGCAGTACTTC
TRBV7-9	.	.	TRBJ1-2	CASSLEASLHGYTF	TGTGCCAGCAGCTTAGAGGCCAGTCTGCATGGCTACACCTTC
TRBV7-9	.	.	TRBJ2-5	CASSLARETQYF	TGTGCCAGCAGCTTAGCGCGGGAGACCCAGTACTTC
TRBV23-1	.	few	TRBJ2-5	CASSQDRGHKETQYF	TGCGCCAGCAGTCAAGACCGGGGACATAAAGAGACCCAGTACTTC
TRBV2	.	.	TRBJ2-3	CASRTGWGTDTQYF	TGTGCCAGCCGCACAGGGTGGGGCACAGATACGCAGTATTTT
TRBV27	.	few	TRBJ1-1	CASSASQGEMNTEAFF	TGTGCCAGCAGTGCATCTCAGGGTGAGATGAACACTGAAGCTTTCTTT
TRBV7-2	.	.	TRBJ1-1	CASSLEVRATEAFF	TGTGCCAGCAGCTTAGAGGTTAGGGCCACTGAAGCTTTCTTT
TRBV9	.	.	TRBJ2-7	CASSVAASSYEQYF	TGTGCCAGCAGCGTAGCTGCCAGCTCCTACGAGCAGTACTTC
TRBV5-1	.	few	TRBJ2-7	CASSGDGTYEQYF	TGCGCCAGCAGTGGGGACGGGACCTACGAGCAGTACTTC
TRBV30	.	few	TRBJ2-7	CAWSVEYGAEQYF	TGTGCCTGGAGTGTAGAGTACGGCGCCGAGCAGTACTTC
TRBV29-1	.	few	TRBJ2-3	CSGLEGTQYF	TGCAGCGGGCTTGAAGGTACGCAGTATTTT
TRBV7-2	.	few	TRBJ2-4	CASSPGPNIQYF	TGTGCCAGCAGCCCCGGGCCAAACATTCAGTACTTC
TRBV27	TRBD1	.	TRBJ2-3	CASHTGGAGTDTQYF	TGTGCCAGCCATACAGGGGGCGCTGGCACAGATACGCAGTATTTT
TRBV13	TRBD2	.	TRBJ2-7	CASSFSEGLSSYEQYF	TGTGCCAGCAGCTTTTCGGAGGGACTAAGCTCCTACGAGCAGTACTTC
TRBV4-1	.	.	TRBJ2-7	CASSQDEWGSAEQYF	TGCGCCAGCAGCCAAGATGAGTGGGGTTCTGCCGAGCAGTACTTC
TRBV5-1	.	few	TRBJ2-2	CASSSIRREATGELFF	TGCGCCAGCAGCTCGATACGCAGGGAAGCCACCGGGGAGCTGTTTTTT
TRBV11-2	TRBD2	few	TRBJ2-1	CASDYPSGGGAYEQFF	TGTGCCAGCGACTACCCCTCGGGCGGGGGGGCCTATGAGCAGTTCTTC
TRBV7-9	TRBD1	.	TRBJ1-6	CASSRTGVRSPLHF	TGTGCCAGCAGCAGGACAGGGGTTCGTTCACCCCTCCACTTT
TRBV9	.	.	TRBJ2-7	CASSTDHYEQYF	TGTGCCAGCAGCACCGATCACTACGAGCAGTACTTC
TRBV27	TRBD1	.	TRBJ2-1	CASRRDSYNEQFF	TGTGCCAGCAGACGGGACAGCTACAATGAGCAGTTCTTC
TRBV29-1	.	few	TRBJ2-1	CSVDPAGAHEQFF	TGCAGCGTTGACCCGGCCGGGGCCCATGAGCAGTTCTTC
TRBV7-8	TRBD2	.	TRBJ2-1	CASSDVAGGQNEQFF	TGTGCCAGCAGCGACGTGGCGGGGGGGCAGAATGAGCAGTTCTTC
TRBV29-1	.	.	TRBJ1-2	CSVVKTDNYGYTF	TGCAGCGTGGTTAAGACAGATAACTATGGCTACACCTTC
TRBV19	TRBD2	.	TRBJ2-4	CASKELAGEDIQYF	TGTGCCAGTAAAGAACTAGCGGGGGAGGACATTCAGTACTTC
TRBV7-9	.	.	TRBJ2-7	CASRNDSHIYEQYF	TGTGCCAGCAGAAATGACAGCCATATCTACGAGCAGTACTTC
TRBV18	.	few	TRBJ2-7	CASSPRPDEQYF	TGTGCCAGCTCACCAAGGCCGGACGAGCAGTACTTC
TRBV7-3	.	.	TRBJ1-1	CASSYYKNTEAFF	TGTGCCAGCAGCTACTACAAGAACACTGAAGCTTTCTTT
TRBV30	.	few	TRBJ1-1	CAWSRDKGAEAFF	TGTGCCTGGAGCCGGGACAAGGGCGCTGAAGCTTTCTTT
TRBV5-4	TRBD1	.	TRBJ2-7	CASSEGQNSYEQYF	TGTGCCAGCAGCGAGGGACAGAACTCCTACGAGCAGTACTTC
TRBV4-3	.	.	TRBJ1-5	CASSQDKDSNQPQHF	TGCGCCAGCAGCCAAGACAAGGACAGCAATCAGCCCCAGCATTTT
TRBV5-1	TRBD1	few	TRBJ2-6	CASSLAIDRAGANVLTF	TGCGCCAGCAGCTTGGCCATTGACAGGGCTGGGGCCAACGTCCTGACTTTC
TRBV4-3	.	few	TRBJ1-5	CASSQSHYDSNQPQHF	TGCGCCAGCAGCCAATCACACTATGATAGCAATCAGCCCCAGCATTTT
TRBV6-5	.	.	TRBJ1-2	CASSSTGYGYTF	TGTGCCAGCAGCTCCACAGGTTATGGCTACACCTTC
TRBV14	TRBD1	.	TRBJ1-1	CASSQPDRGEAFF	TGTGCCAGCAGCCAGCCCGACAGGGGTGAAGCTTTCTTT
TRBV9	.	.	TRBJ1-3	CASSVTSGNTIYF	TGTGCCAGCAGCGTAACCTCTGGAAACACCATATATTTT
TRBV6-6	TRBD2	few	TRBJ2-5	CASRRGAFQETQYF	TGTGCCAGCAGGCGGGGGGCCTTTCAAGAGACCCAGTACTTC
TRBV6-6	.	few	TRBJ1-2	CASSPRDHGYTF	TGTGCCAGCAGTCCCCGGGACCATGGCTACACCTTC
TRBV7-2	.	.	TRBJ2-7	CASSPDYYEQYF	TGTGCCAGCAGCCCCGATTACTACGAGCAGTACTTC
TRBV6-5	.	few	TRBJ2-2	CASGAYGSAGELFF	TGTGCCAGCGGTGCCTACGGGTCGGCCGGGGAGCTGTTTTTT
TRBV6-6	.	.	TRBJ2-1	CASSSGGVVNEQFF	TGTGCCAGCTCTTCAGGGGGGGTCGTGAATGAGCAGTTCTTC
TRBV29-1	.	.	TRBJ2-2	CSVDRSTGELFF	TGCAGCGTTGACAGGTCCACCGGGGAGCTGTTTTTT
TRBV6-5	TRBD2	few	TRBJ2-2	CASSYSPSGGRGELFF	TGTGCCAGCAGTTACTCCCCTAGCGGGGGCCGCGGGGAGCTGTTTTTT
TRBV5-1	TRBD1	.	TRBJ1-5	CASSALDRARNNQPQHF	TGCGCCAGCAGCGCACTGGACAGGGCGAGAAACAATCAGCCCCAGCATTTT
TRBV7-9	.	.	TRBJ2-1	CASSLGGGVWFF	TGTGCCAGCAGCTTAGGAGGCGGGGTTTGGTTCTTC
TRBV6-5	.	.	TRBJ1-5	CATTAGGQPQHF	TGTGCCACCACGGCCGGGGGTCAGCCCCAGCATTTT
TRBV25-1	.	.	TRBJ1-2	CASRDDSIYGYTF	TGTGCCAGCAGAGATGACAGCATCTATGGCTACACCTTC
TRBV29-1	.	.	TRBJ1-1	CSVGENTEAFF	TGCAGCGTTGGGGAGAACACTGAAGCTTTCTTT